This TCR beta chain derives from a study of Graves' ophthalmopathy and Graves' hyperthyroidism. Study-level findings and limits: A majority of expanded thyroid clonotypes exceeding 0.001 frequency were likewise present in blood.

Orbital computed tomography, together with clinical symptoms, serum thyroxine, TRAb and thyroid ultrasound, was used for diagnosis. CDR1 SGHTA and CDR2 FQGTGA come from the germline V gene. The CDR3 is 14 amino acids. This clonotype was seen only once. Its matching antigen is unknown. The junction shows a germline mismatch at one end, possibly a read error. RNA transcripts were the template, and TCR beta CDR3 regions were amplified from them. First-round RT-PCR employed HTBI primers, with a second-round multiplex PCR after it. From the multiplex PCR reads, TCRdb called clonotypes with MiXCR, one entry per CDR3 protein. This table has 650,000 to 900,000 distinct CDR3 sequences, about 44% appearing once.

The rearrangement links TRBV7-3 to TRBJ2-7; 7 nucleotides line up with TRBD1. The sequence derives from an adult man with Graves' ophthalmopathy. Material for sequencing was peripheral blood. The chain's CDR3 is CASSLQGSHNEQYF. The CDR3, as DNA: TGCGCCAGCAGCTTACAGGGGTCTCATAACGAGCAGTACTTC.